This TCR beta chain was captured in a study of molecular identifiers for immune sequencing clone quantification. Whole-study results and caveats: Amid 940,000 or so naive cells, spiked Jurkat TCR RNA from one cell was reportedly still detectable. Clonotypes surpassing 20 RNA copies contained over 97% of effector molecules, versus under 1% in naive cells.

TCRdb redid the calling of the PCR reads with MiXCR, one entry per CDR3 protein. This table holds some 590,000 distinct CDR3 sequences, roughly 27% found once. Researchers sorted naive CD8 T cells as cells that were CD8+CD4-CCR7+CD45RA+. This CDR3 has 13 amino acids. Per the germline V gene, CDR1 is MNHEY and CDR2 is SVGAGI. Trimming cost V 4 bases and J 4 bases, with 9 bases left between them. This clonotype has ten or more counts. What it recognizes is unknown. This clonotype was obtained from a human donor in good health. Some libraries in this study had Jurkat cell RNA spiked in. Sequencing was performed on naive CD8+ T cells from blood, with Jurkat cell RNA spiked in. Subset here: FACS-sorted CD8+CD4-CCR7+CD45RA+ naive T cells. The J gene is TRBJ2-3, the V gene TRBV6-5, with no clear D. The CDR3 region is CASSSASADTQYF. The DNA for the CDR3 is TGTGCCAGCAGTTCCGCATCGGCAGATACGCAGTATTTT.